These T cell receptor beta chains were read from a single sample in a study of blood T cells in healthy people across ages. TCRdb called the 5' RACE reads again in MiXCR, with one record for every CDR3 protein. This table has fewer than 1,200,000 distinct CDR3 sequences, almost 25% appearing once. The sample also formed part of further work on T cells of mothers and their children.

The sequenced sample was blood. The source of these receptors is a girl aged 2-15 years in good health. Each CDR3 is given with its conserved first and last residue. A D gene is named only where the DNA matches it firmly. Expanded clones get a size class; other rows say once, few or many, or leave the size out.

CDR3: CAGSGSRWETQYF; DNA: TGTGCCGGCAGTGGGAGTCGTTGGGAGACCCAGTACTTC; D: .; J: TRBJ2-5; size: .; V: TRBV28
CDR3: CASSPGQGGFYEQYF; DNA: TGTGCCAGCAGTCCGGGACAGGGGGGTTTCTACGAGCAGTACTTC; D: TRBD1; J: TRBJ2-7; size: .; V: TRBV12-3/TRBV12-4
CDR3: CSAGGGGGDTQYF; DNA: TGCAGTGCTGGCGGAGGTGGGGGAGATACGCAGTATTTT; D: .; J: TRBJ2-3; size: few; V: TRBV20-1
CDR3: CASSPKGVTFQETQYF; DNA: TGTGCCAGCAGCCCCAAAGGGGTGACTTTTCAAGAGACCCAGTACTTC; D: .; J: TRBJ2-5; size: .; V: TRBV7-9
CDR3: CASSQDQQGIKNIQYF; DNA: TGTGCCAGCAGCCAAGATCAACAGGGGATTAAAAACATTCAGTACTTC; D: TRBD1; J: TRBJ2-4; size: few; V: TRBV3-1
CDR3: CASSTPFRGPRDEKLFF; DNA: TGTGCCAGCAGCACACCCTTCCGGGGACCCCGGGATGAAAAACTGTTTTTT; D: .; J: TRBJ1-4; size: few; V: TRBV11-2
CDR3: CASSLSVGGSYEQYF; DNA: TGTGCCAGCAGCCTCTCTGTCGGGGGCTCCTACGAGCAGTACTTC; D: .; J: TRBJ2-7; size: few; V: TRBV7-8
CDR3: CATSDLRTGLLFF; DNA: TGTGCCACCAGTGATTTACGGACAGGGCTACTATTCTTC; D: TRBD1; J: TRBJ2-1; size: few; V: TRBV24-1
CDR3: CASSRQITRATNEKLFF; DNA: TGTGCCAGCTCACGACAGATTACCCGTGCAACTAATGAAAAACTGTTTTTT; D: .; J: TRBJ1-4; size: .; V: TRBV18
CDR3: CASSPVGGRNQPQHF; DNA: TGTGCCAGCAGCCCGGTTGGTGGCCGCAATCAGCCCCAGCATTTT; D: .; J: TRBJ1-5; size: .; V: TRBV6-5
CDR3: CASSLDSTSYEQYF; DNA: TGCGCCAGCAGCTTGGACAGCACATCCTACGAGCAGTACTTC; D: .; J: TRBJ2-7; size: many; V: TRBV5-1
CDR3: CASSFKLGSTEAFF; DNA: TGTGCCAGCAGCTTTAAGCTCGGGAGCACTGAAGCTTTCTTT; D: .; J: TRBJ1-1; size: .; V: TRBV7-8
CDR3: CSARDPGARETQYF; DNA: TGCAGTGCTAGAGATCCAGGGGCTCGGGAGACCCAGTACTTC; D: .; J: TRBJ2-5; size: few; V: TRBV20-1
CDR3: CASSLITGTKVQETQYF; DNA: TGTGCCAGCAGCTTAATTACCGGGACTAAAGTTCAAGAGACCCAGTACTTC; D: TRBD2; J: TRBJ2-5; size: once; V: TRBV7-9
CDR3: CASSYGQGDGNTIYF; DNA: TGCGCCAGCAGCTACGGACAGGGAGATGGAAACACCATATATTTT; D: TRBD1; J: TRBJ1-3; size: few; V: TRBV4-3
CDR3: CASSTDSNLVKVLTF; DNA: TGTGCCAGCAGTACGGACAGCAACCTCGTTAAGGTCCTGACTTTC; D: .; J: TRBJ2-6; size: few; V: TRBV28
CDR3: CASSQELDRGAPLHF; DNA: TGCGCCAGCAGCCAAGAGTTGGACAGGGGGGCACCCCTCCACTTT; D: TRBD1; J: TRBJ1-6; size: few; V: TRBV4-1
CDR3: CASTTGPSEAFF; DNA: TGTGCCAGCACTACGGGTCCTAGTGAAGCTTTCTTT; D: .; J: TRBJ1-1; size: few; V: TRBV2
CDR3: CASRPQGQTNIQYF; DNA: TGTGCCAGCAGACCCCAGGGACAGACAAACATTCAGTACTTC; D: TRBD1; J: TRBJ2-4; size: .; V: TRBV12-3/TRBV12-4
CDR3: CASSLYSNFDEQFF; DNA: TGCGCCAGCAGTCTATACTCCAATTTCGATGAGCAGTTCTTC; D: .; J: TRBJ2-1; size: .; V: TRBV4-3
CDR3: CASSLVPALEETQYF; DNA: TGTGCCAGCAGCTTAGTCCCCGCCCTAGAGGAGACCCAGTACTTC; D: .; J: TRBJ2-5; size: .; V: TRBV7-9
CDR3: CASTEGRSNQPQHF; DNA: TGTGCCAGCACTGAAGGGAGAAGCAATCAGCCCCAGCATTTT; D: .; J: TRBJ1-5; size: few; V: TRBV6-1